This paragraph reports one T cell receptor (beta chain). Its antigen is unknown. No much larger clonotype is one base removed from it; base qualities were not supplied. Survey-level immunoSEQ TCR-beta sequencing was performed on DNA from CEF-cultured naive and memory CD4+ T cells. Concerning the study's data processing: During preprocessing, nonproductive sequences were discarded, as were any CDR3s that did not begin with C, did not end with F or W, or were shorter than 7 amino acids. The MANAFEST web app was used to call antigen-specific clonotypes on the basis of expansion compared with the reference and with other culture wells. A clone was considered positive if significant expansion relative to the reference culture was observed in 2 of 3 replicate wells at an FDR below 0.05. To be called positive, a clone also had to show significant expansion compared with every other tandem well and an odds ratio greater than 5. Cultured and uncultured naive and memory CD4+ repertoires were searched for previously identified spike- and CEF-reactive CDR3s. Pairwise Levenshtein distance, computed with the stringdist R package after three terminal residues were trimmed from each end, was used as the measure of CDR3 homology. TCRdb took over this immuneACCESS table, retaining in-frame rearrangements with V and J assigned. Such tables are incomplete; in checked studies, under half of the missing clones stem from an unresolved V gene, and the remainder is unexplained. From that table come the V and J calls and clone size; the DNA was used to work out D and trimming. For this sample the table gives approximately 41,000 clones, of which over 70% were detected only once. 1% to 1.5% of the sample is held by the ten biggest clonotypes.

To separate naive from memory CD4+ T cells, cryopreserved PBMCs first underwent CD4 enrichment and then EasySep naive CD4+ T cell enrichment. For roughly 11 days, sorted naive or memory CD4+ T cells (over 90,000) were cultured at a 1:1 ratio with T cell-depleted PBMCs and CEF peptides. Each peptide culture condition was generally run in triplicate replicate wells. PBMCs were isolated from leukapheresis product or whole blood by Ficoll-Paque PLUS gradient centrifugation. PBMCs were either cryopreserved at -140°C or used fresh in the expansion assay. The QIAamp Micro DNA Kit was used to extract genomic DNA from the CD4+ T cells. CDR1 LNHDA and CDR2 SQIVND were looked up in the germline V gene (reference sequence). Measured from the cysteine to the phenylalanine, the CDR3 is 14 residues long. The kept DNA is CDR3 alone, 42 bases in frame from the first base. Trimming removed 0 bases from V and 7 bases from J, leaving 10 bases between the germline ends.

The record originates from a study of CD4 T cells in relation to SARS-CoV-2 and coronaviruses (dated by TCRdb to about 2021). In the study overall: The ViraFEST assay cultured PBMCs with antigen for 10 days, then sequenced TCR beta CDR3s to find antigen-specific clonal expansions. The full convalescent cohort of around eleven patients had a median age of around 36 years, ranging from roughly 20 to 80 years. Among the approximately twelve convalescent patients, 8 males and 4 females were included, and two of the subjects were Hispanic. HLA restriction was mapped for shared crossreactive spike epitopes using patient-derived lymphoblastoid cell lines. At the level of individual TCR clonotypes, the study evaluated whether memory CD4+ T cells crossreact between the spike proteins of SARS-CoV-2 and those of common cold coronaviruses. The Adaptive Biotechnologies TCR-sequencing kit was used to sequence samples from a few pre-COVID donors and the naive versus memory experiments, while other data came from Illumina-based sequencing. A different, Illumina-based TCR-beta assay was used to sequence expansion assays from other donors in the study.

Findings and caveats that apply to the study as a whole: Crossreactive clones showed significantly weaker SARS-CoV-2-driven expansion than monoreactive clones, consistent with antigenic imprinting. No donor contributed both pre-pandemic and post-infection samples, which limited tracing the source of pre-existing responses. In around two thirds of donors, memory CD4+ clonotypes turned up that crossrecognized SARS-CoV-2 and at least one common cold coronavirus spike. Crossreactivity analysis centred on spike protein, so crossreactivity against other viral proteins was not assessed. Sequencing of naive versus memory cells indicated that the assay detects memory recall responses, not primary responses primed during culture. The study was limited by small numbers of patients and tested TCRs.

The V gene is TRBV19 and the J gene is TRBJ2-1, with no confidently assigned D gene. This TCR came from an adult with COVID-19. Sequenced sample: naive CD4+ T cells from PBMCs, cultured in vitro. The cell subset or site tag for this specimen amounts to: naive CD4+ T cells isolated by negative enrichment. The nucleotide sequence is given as TGTGCCAGTAGTATAGATTTGGGCAGTAATGAGCAGTTCTTC. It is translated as CASSIDLGSNEQFF.